This T cell receptor beta chain was recovered during a study of blood T cells in healthy people across ages. This CDR3 spans 13 amino acids. Trimming left V 8 bases short and J 8 bases short, with 16 bases between. Findings of the study overall: Estimates of diversity drawn from one million T cells were considered underestimates.

The authors ran a second PCR of roughly 6 to 11 cycles using a sample-barcoded 5' primer and a J-beta primer mix. The authors tagged each cDNA molecule using a template-switch adaptor with 12 random nucleotides. Any given sample supplied a minimum of 2.5 million CDR3-containing paired-end reads. TCRdb reprocessed the 5' RACE reads via MiXCR and lists one record per CDR3 protein. Here the sample spans almost 300,000 distinct CDR3 sequences, roughly 29% being singletons. A remark on this clonotype: Antigen specificity is unknown.

The J gene is TRBJ2-1, the V gene TRBV12-3 or TRBV12-4; the D gene could be TRBD1 or TRBD2 (5 bases each). This TCR derives from a woman aged 70-85 years in good health. Sequencing used blood. The CDR3 bases are TGTGCCAGCTCCGAGGGGCCCAGGTATGAGCAGTTCTTC. Its translation is CASSEGPRYEQFF.